The 3 T cell receptor beta chains presented below share a single source sample, sequenced in a study of resident and recirculating memory T cells in vitiligo (dated by TCRdb to 2017 to 2018). The library was built by means of the immunoSEQ multiplex PCR assay. TCRdb took over this immuneACCESS table, retaining in-frame rearrangements with V and J assigned. Such tables are incomplete; in checked studies, under half of the missing clones stem from an unresolved V gene, and the remainder is unexplained. The sample has around 76,000 clones on record, 80% to 95% of them singletons. Of the sample, over 4% is held by the ten largest clones. The specimen was blood. These receptors originate from a male donor with vitiligo.

The rearrangement uses TRBV20-1 and TRBJ2-3; D uncertain. Germline lookup yields CDR1 DFQATT and CDR2 SNEGSKA (reference sequence). V was shortened by 2 bases and J by 4 bases, with 4 bases between the two germline ends. This CDR3 comprises 11 residues. As DNA, the CDR3 is TGCAGTGCTAGACATTCAGATACGCAGTATTTT. Protein: CSARHSDTQYF.

This chain links TRBV6-5 with TRBJ2-2; D is ambiguous. Looked up from germline, CDR1 is MNHEY and CDR2 is SVGAGI. Trimming removed 0 bases at V and 2 bases at J, with 4 bases between. The CDR3 length is 14 residues. The CDR3 loop is CASSYSLNTGELFF. As DNA, the CDR3 is TGTGCCAGCAGTTACTCGTTAAACACCGGGGAGCTGTTTTTT.

In the case of this clone: Other nucleotide sequences from this sample produce the same CDR3. The CDR3, as DNA: TGTGCCAGCAGCTTAGAATCGGACAGTAGAGCTTTCTTT. Encoded protein: CASSLESDSRAFF. V gene TRBV11-3 combines with J gene TRBJ1-1, with D possibly TRBD1 on 6 matching bases. The CDR3 has 13 amino acids. From germline, CDR1 is SGHNT and CDR2 YENEEA. Trimming shortened V by 0 bases and J by 10 bases, and 12 bases separated the two germline ends. Full variable domain (missing parts from reference TRBV11-3 and TRBJ1-1): EAGVVQSPRYKIIEKKQPVAFWCNPISGHNTLYWYLQNLGQGPELLIRYENEEAVDDSQLPKDRFSAERLKGVDSTLKIQPAELGDSAVYLCASSLESDSRAFFGQGTRLTVV.